This T cell receptor (beta chain) was identified in a study of blood T cell repertoires in COVID-19. Clones were sequenced by immunoSEQ multiplex PCR, and TCRdb holds only the in-frame ones, with some missing. The data contain around 300,000 clones, around 90% of them seen just once; the ten biggest clones take up around 2%. The sequence was obtained from a man aged 50-60 years with acute or convalescent COVID-19. The sample was peripheral blood.

CDR3 sequence: CASSLATSGGPLTETQYF. As DNA, the CDR3 is TGTGCCAGCAGCTTAGCAACTAGCGGGGGGCCTTTGACGGAGACCCAGTACTTC. The rearrangement joins TRBV7-2 to TRBJ2-5; 12 bases are shared with TRBD2. The V gene's germline CDR1 is SGHTA and CDR2 FQGNSA. V gave up 0 bases and J gave up 5 bases; unmatched junction bases: 10. The length of the CDR3 is 18 residues.